A single sample is the source of the 16 T cell receptor beta chains below, sequenced in a study of T cell clonotyping in hematopoietic cell transplantation listed by TCRdb under 2021. The library was obtained by the immunoSEQ multiplex PCR assay. TCRdb stores this immuneACCESS table with in-frame sequences only. Part of the clones is absent; in the studies checked, under half of the shortfall reflects unresolved V genes, and no reason is known for the rest. In all, the sample holds some 13,000 clones, and approximately 93% of those were seen once. The top ten hold over 3.5% of the sample. Per the publication, the time point label means: 30 days after allo-HCT. The sequencing here drew on PBMCs, taken 30 days after allogeneic stem cell transplant. The receptors here all came from a male patient between 60 and 69 years old who had an allogeneic stem cell transplant from an unrelated donor, so the T cells may come from the graft donor. Some clones in this sample may be carry-over from other donors' samples.

The chain has TRBV9 and TRBJ1-1; D gene uncertain. Deletions cut 0 bases from V and 7 bases from J, with 13 bases between. This CDR3 has 14 amino acids. The germline gives CDR1 SGDLS, CDR2 YYNGEE. The CDR3 loop is CASSVGWASGEAFF. The CDR3 DNA is TGTGCCAGCAGCGTAGGCTGGGCGTCGGGTGAAGCTTTCTTT.

CDR3 bases: TGTGCCAGCAGCGATTATGGGACAGAGAACACTGAAGCTTTCTTT. This sequence encodes CASSDYGTENTEAFF. The chain employs TRBV2 and TRBJ1-1, with 7 nucleotides matching TRBD1. Germline-derived CDR1 and CDR2 are SNHLY and FYNNEI. The J segment lost 1 base and the V segment lost 6 bases, leaving 8 bases of the junction unmatched. This CDR3 spans 15 amino acids.

The gene calls are TRBV6-5 and TRBJ2-1; no definite D call. The germline V gene encodes CDR1 MNHEY and CDR2 SVGAGI. This CDR3 is built from 15 residues. V was trimmed by 5 bases and J by 10 bases, leaving 21 bases between them. In DNA, the CDR3 is TGTGCCAGCAGTCCACACCCGGAGTACGGTAGCGAGCAGTTCTTC. Protein sequence: CASSPHPEYGSEQFF.

Only a few counts were recorded for this clone. This chain connects TRBV2 to TRBJ2-5, with no clear D. The V gene's germline CDR1 is SNHLY and CDR2 FYNNEI. CDR3 length equals 13 residues. The ends were cut back, 5 bases at V and 5 bases at J, with 12 bases in the middle. CDR3 sequence (DNA): TGTGCCAGCAGTAACGTCCAAGGGGAGACCCAGTACTTC. Protein product: CASSNVQGETQYF.

The chain links TRBV7-2 to TRBJ1-1; D not resolved. Germline V gives CDR1 SGHTA, CDR2 FQGNSA. The CDR3 contains 13 residues. Trimming cost V 1 base and J 5 bases, with 8 bases left between them. CDR3 residues: CASSLGKGTEAFF. The CDR3, as DNA: TGTGCCAGCAGCTTAGGCAAAGGGACTGAAGCTTTCTTT. The complete variable domain, with remaining parts taken from reference TRBV7-2 and TRBJ1-1, reads GAGVSQSPSNKVTEKGKDVELRCDPISGHTALYWYRQSLGQGLEFLIYFQGNSAPDKSGLPSDRFSAERTGGSVSTLTIQRTQQEDSAVYLCASSLGKGTEAFFGQGTRLTVV.

V is TRBV27 and J is TRBJ2-2, with TRBD2 matching over 7 bases. The V and J ends lost 1 base and 0 bases, in that order; junction bases with no gene match: 2. This CDR3 contains 16 residues. Germline V gives CDR1 MNHEY, CDR2 SMNVEV (reference sequence). For the CDR3, the DNA is TGTGCCAGCAGTTTATTCCTAGCGGCGAACACCGGGGAGCTGTTTTTT. Amino acid sequence: CASSLFLAANTGELFF.

This chain links TRBV10-3 with TRBJ2-1, with 13 bases lining up with TRBD2. V shed 6 bases, J shed 5 bases, and the junction held 4 bases outside the gene matches. Germline V gives CDR1 ENHRY, CDR2 SYGVKD. The CDR3 runs to 15 residues. In nucleotides, the CDR3 is TGTGCCATCAGGGGCGGACTAGCGGGGGACAATGAGCAGTTCTTC. Amino acid sequence: CAIRGGLAGDNEQFF.

CDR3: CASSLASSRETQYF. The CDR3 bases are TGCGCCAGCAGCTTGGCCAGCTCGCGGGAGACCCAGTACTTC. The chain joins TRBV5-1 to TRBJ2-5; D gene uncertain. Germline CDR1 SGHRS, CDR2 YFSETQ. CDR3 length: 14 residues. The ends were cut back, 0 bases at V and 5 bases at J, with 11 bases in the middle.

This sequence joins TRBV7-3 and TRBJ2-1; D gene uncertain. Deletions cut 1 base from V and 10 bases from J, with 14 bases between. The CDR3 is 14 amino acids. Germline-derived CDR1 and CDR2 are SGHTA and FQGTGA. The CDR3 reads CASSLRDSAREQFF. Here the CDR3 DNA reads TGTGCCAGCAGCTTAAGGGATTCGGCACGGGAGCAGTTCTTC. Full variable domain (missing parts from reference TRBV7-3 and TRBJ2-1): GAGVSQTPSNKVTEKGKYVELRCDPISGHTALYWYRQSLGQGPEFLIYFQGTGAADDSGLPNDRFFAVRPEGSVSTLKIQRTERGDSAVYLCASSLRDSAREQFFGPGTRLTVL.

The chain joins TRBV10-3 to TRBJ1-3, with 7 bases aligning to TRBD1. Germline lookup yields CDR1 ENHRY and CDR2 SYGVKD. J gave up 4 bases and V 2 bases, and 17 bases lay outside the gene matches. This CDR3 is built from 19 residues. The CDR3 DNA is TGTGCCATCAGTGAGCCACCGGGACAGTCTTTTGCGGCGGGAAACACCATATATTTT. Translated, it gives CAISEPPGQSFAAGNTIYF.

This clone was detected only a few times. The V and J genes are TRBV4-3 and TRBJ2-2; the D gene is possibly TRBD1 (5 bases). Germline V gives CDR1 LGHNA, CDR2 YSLEER. Trimming removed 1 base at V and 6 bases at J, with 9 bases between. This CDR3 is 14 amino acids long. The CDR3 loop is CASSQVTVPGELFF. CDR3 nucleotides: TGCGCCAGCAGCCAAGTGACAGTTCCCGGGGAGCTGTTTTTT.

The V and J genes are TRBV12-5 and TRBJ1-2; D not certain. The CDR3 consists of 11 residues. Trimming stripped 11 bases from V and 8 bases from J, with 15 bases between. From germline, CDR1 is LGHNT and CDR2 FRNRAP. This CDR3 reads CADFGVQGYTF. DNA of the CDR3: TGTGCTGATTTTGGGGTACAGGGCTACACCTTC.

The chain uses TRBV19 and TRBJ1-2, with D possibly TRBD1 on 5 matching bases. The CDR3 extends over 14 amino acids. Trimming removed 7 bases from V and 5 bases from J, with 17 bases in between. Germline CDR1 LNHDA, CDR2 SQIVND (reference sequence). The CDR3 sequence: CASKRDGGRYGYTF. The CDR3 coding sequence is TGTGCCAGTAAAAGGGACGGCGGGAGGTATGGCTACACCTTC.

The chain employs TRBV29-1 and TRBJ2-3; 13 bases match TRBD2. Germline values: CDR1 SQVTM, CDR2 ANQGSEA. The CDR3 runs 17 residues. V was clipped by 3 bases and J by 1 base; unmatched bases: 7. CDR3 in DNA: TGCAGCGTTGAGGATGGACTAGCGGGGGTTCGCACAGATACGCAGTATTTT. The encoded protein is CSVEDGLAGVRTDTQYF.

CDR3 protein: CASSFLGLQETQYF. The DNA of the CDR3 is TGTGCCAGCAGTTTCCTGGGGCTCCAAGAGACCCAGTACTTC. J is TRBJ2-5 and V is TRBV6-6; the D gene is possibly TRBD1 (5 bases). This CDR3 comprises 14 residues. Trimming took 4 bases from V and 1 from J, leaving 10 bases between them. Germline CDR1 MNHNY, CDR2 SVGAGI (reference sequence).

In its sample, this clone was seen a few times. This chain uses TRBV9 with TRBJ1-1; possible D gene TRBD1, 5 bases. The CDR3 runs to 13 residues. Between the trimmed V and J ends, which lost 3 bases and 12 bases, there was a span of 18 bases. The germline CDR1 and CDR2 sequences are SGDLS and YYNGEE. The CDR3 is CASSAQGEGSPFF. CDR3 coding DNA: TGTGCCAGCAGCGCCCAAGGGGAGGGTTCGCCTTTCTTT.